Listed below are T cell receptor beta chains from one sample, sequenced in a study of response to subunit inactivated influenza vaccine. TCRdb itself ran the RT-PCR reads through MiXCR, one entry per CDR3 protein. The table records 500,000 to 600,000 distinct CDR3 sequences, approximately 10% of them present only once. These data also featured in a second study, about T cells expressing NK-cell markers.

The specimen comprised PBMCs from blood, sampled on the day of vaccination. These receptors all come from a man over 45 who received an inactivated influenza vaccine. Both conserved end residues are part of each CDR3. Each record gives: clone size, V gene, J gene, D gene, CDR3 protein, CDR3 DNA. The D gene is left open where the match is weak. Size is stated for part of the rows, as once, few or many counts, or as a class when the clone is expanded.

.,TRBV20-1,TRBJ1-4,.,CSAIGHSTNEKLFF,TGCAGTGCTATCGGACACTCAACTAATGAAAAACTGTTTTTT
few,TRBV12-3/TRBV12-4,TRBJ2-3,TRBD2,CASGGGLDTQYF,TGTGCCAGCGGGGGGGGATTGGATACGCAGTATTTT
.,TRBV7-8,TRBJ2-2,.,CASSHPWADTGELFF,TGTGCCAGCAGCCATCCCTGGGCGGACACCGGGGAGCTGTTTTTT
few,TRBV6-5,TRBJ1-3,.,CASSSLPPDTIYF,TGTGCCAGCAGTTCGCTCCCCCCAGACACCATATATTTT
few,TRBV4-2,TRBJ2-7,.,CASSQPAGGSIYEQYF,TGTGCCAGCAGCCAACCCGCCGGGGGTTCCATCTACGAGCAGTACTTC
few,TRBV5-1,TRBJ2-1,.,CASSLAAGTSNNEQFF,TGCGCCAGCAGCTTGGCGGCAGGGACGAGCAACAATGAGCAGTTCTTC
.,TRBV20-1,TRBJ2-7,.,CSAPGLRDEQYF,TGCAGTGCCCCGGGCCTAAGGGACGAGCAGTACTTC
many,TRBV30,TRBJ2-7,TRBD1,CAWSRDRGGYEQYF,TGTGCCTGGAGTAGGGACAGGGGAGGGTACGAGCAGTACTTC
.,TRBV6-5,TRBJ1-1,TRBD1,CASSYSGQGVGEAFF,TGTGCCAGCAGTTACTCGGGACAGGGTGTAGGTGAAGCTTTCTTT
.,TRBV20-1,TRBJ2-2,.,CSASKAGSRTGELFF,TGCAGTGCTAGTAAGGCGGGGAGTCGCACCGGGGAGCTGTTTTTT
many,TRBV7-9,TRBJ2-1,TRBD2,CASSAGTRGYNEQFF,TGTGCCAGCAGCGCCGGGACTAGGGGATACAATGAGCAGTTCTTC
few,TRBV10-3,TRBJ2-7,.,CAISEFNYEQYF,TGTGCCATCAGTGAGTTTAACTACGAGCAGTACTTC
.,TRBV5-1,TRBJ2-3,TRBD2,CASSGSGRLDTQYF,TGCGCCAGCAGCGGTAGCGGGAGACTAGATACGCAGTATTTT
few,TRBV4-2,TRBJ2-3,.,CASSQAAGGDTDTQYF,TGTGCCAGCAGCCAAGCCGCTGGCGGAGACACAGATACGCAGTATTTT
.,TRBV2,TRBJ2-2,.,CASSEVDTGELFF,TGTGCCAGCAGTGAAGTAGACACCGGGGAGCTGTTTTTT
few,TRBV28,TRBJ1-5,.,CASSLWGRPNQPQHF,TGTGCCAGCAGTTTATGGGGCAGGCCGAATCAGCCCCAGCATTTT
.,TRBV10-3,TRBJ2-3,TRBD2,CAIRREGPTDTQYF,TGTGCCATCAGGAGGGAGGGCCCCACAGATACGCAGTATTTT
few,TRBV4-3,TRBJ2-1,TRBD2,CASSRTLAGSYNEQFF,TGCGCCAGCAGCCGGACCCTAGCGGGCTCCTACAATGAGCAGTTCTTC
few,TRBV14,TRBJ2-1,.,CASSPRTASGYYNEQFF,TGTGCCAGCAGCCCCCGGACGGCGTCCGGATATTACAATGAGCAGTTCTTC
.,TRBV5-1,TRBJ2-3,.,CASTTSSGRSTDTQYF,TGCGCCAGCACCACATCCTCAGGACGTAGCACAGATACGCAGTATTTT
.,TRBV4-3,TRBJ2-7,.,CASSQDPGTGFYEQYF,TGCGCCAGCAGCCAAGATCCCGGTACAGGTTTCTACGAGCAGTACTTC
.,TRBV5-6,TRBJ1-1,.,CASSLVADEAFF,TGTGCCAGCAGCTTGGTGGCAGATGAAGCTTTCTTT
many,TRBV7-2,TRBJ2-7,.,CASSLDRFSYEQYF,TGTGCCAGCAGCCTAGACAGGTTCTCCTACGAGCAGTACTTC
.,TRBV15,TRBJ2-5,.,CATSRGRQAGETQYF,TGTGCCACCAGCAGAGGAAGGCAGGCAGGGGAGACCCAGTACTTC
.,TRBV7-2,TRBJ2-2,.,CASSSQNTGELLF,TGTGCCAGCAGCTCCCAGAACACCGGGGAGCTGCTTTTT
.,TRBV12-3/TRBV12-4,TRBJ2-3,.,CASSRGLRGDTQYF,TGTGCCAGCAGCCGGGGGCTCCGGGGAGATACGCAGTATTTT
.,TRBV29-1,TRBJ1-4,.,CSNNLGGAEEKLFF,TGCAGCAATAACCTGGGGGGCGCGGAAGAAAAACTGTTTTTT
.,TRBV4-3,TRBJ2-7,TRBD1,CASSQALSDRSPYEQYF,TGCGCCAGCAGCCAAGCACTCTCGGACAGGTCCCCCTACGAGCAGTACTTC
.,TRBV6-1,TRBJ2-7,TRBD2,CASSRGGGMYEQYF,TGTGCCAGCTCGCGGGGCGGGGGGATGTACGAGCAGTACTTC
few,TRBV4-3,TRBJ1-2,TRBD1,CASSRRTGYYGYTF,TGCGCCAGCAGCCGACGGACAGGCTACTATGGCTACACCTTC
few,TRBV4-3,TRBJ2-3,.,CASSQGRYGDTQYF,TGCGCCAGCAGCCAAGGGAGGTACGGAGATACGCAGTATTTT
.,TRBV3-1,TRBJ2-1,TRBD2,CASSSLAGGPHNEQFF,TGTGCCAGCAGCTCCCTAGCGGGGGGGCCTCACAATGAGCAGTTCTTC
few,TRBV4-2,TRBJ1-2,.,CASSQDRQVYGYTF,TGTGCCAGCAGCCAAGACCGGCAGGTGTATGGCTACACCTTC
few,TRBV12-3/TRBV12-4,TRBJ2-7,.,CASSGRTATYEQYF,TGTGCCAGCAGTGGAAGGACAGCGACCTACGAGCAGTACTTC
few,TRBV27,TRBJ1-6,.,CASSAQAPNSPLHF,TGTGCCAGCAGTGCACAGGCACCAAATTCACCCCTCCACTTT
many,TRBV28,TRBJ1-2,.,CASSLGSYGYTF,TGTGCCAGCAGTTTGGGCAGCTATGGCTACACCTTC
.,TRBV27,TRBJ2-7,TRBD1,CASSLSSPGQGLYEQYF,TGTGCCAGCAGTTTATCGAGTCCGGGACAGGGCCTCTACGAGCAGTACTTC
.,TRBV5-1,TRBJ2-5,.,CASSLAQESETQYF,TGCGCCAGCAGCCTGGCGCAGGAGTCAGAGACCCAGTACTTC
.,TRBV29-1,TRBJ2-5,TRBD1,CSASDRLGETQYF,TGCAGCGCTTCGGACAGGCTCGGAGAGACCCAGTACTTC
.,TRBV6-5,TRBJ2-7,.,CASSSGTTAYEQYF,TGTGCCAGCAGTTCCGGGACCACTGCCTACGAGCAGTACTTC
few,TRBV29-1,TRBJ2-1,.,CSVDAWNEQFF,TGCAGCGTTGACGCGTGGAATGAGCAGTTCTTC
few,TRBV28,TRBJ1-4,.,CASSPPRGKLFF,TGTGCCAGCAGTCCCCCCCGCGGAAAACTGTTTTTT
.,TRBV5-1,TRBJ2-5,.,CASSLSRTKESETQYF,TGCGCCAGCAGCTTGTCGCGAACCAAAGAATCAGAGACCCAGTACTTC
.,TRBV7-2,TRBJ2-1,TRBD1,CASSSPGQGEQFF,TGTGCCAGCAGCAGCCCGGGACAGGGTGAGCAGTTCTTC
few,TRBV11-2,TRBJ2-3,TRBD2,CASSLEYGLVPDTQYF,TGTGCCAGCAGCTTAGAGTATGGACTAGTCCCAGATACGCAGTATTTT
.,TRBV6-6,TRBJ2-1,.,CASSNTGYNEQFF,TGTGCCAGCAGTAATACAGGTTACAATGAGCAGTTCTTC
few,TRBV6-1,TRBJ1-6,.,CASSVGGSYNSPLHF,TGTGCCAGCAGTGTGGGGGGGTCCTATAATTCACCCCTCCACTTT
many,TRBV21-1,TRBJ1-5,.,CASSKGQPQHF,TGTGCCAGCAGCAAAGGTCAGCCCCAGCATTTT
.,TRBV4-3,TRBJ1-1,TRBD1,CASSQAGGRTEAFF,TGCGCCAGCAGCCAAGCAGGGGGCAGGACTGAAGCTTTCTTT
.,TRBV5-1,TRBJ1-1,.,CASSLREPVNTEAFF,TGCGCCAGCAGCTTGAGAGAACCCGTAAACACTGAAGCTTTCTTT
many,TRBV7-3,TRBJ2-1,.,CASSPGPNNEQFF,TGTGCCAGCAGCCCCGGACCTAACAATGAGCAGTTCTTC
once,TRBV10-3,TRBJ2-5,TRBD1,CAISESLQGGETQYF,TGTGCCATCAGTGAGTCCTTACAGGGGGGAGAGACCCAGTACTTC